The 11 T cell receptor beta chains below all came from one sample that was sequenced in a study of blood T cell repertoires in COVID-19. Clones were sequenced by immunoSEQ multiplex PCR, and TCRdb holds only the in-frame ones, with some missing. In the table there are around 100,000 clones, over 70% of which are singletons. The sequenced sample consisted of peripheral blood. These receptors all come from a man older than 75 with acute or convalescent COVID-19.

There are a few counts of this clone. V and J are TRBV19 and TRBJ2-7; TRBD1 might be the D (6 bases). The ends were cut back, 4 bases at V and 6 bases at J, with 16 bases in the middle. The CDR3 length is 14 residues. CDR1 LNHDA and CDR2 SQIVND come from the germline V gene (reference sequence). This CDR3 is CASSNRELSTEQYF. In DNA, the CDR3 is TGTGCCAGTAGTAACAGGGAACTCTCTACCGAGCAGTACTTC.

The chain links TRBV24-1 to TRBJ1-2; 8 bases line up with TRBD1. Trimming cost V 4 bases and J 5 bases; bases outside gene matches: 11. CDR3 length: 16 amino acids. Germline assignment: CDR1 KGHDR and CDR2 SFDVKD. The CDR3 here is CATSDPARTGNYGYTF. CDR3 coding DNA: TGTGCCACCAGTGACCCCGCCCGGACAGGGAATTATGGCTACACCTTC.

This rearrangement joins TRBV4-3 to TRBJ2-7, with 7 bases aligning to TRBD1. The germline V gene has CDR1 LGHNA and CDR2 YSLEER. Germline trimming cut 0 bases from V and 3 bases from J; bases unmatched to any gene: 5. This CDR3 is 15 amino acids long. The CDR3 nucleotides are TGCGCCAGCAGCCAAGAACTCGACAGGGTCTACGAGCAGTACTTC. This translates into CASSQELDRVYEQYF.

This chain connects TRBV12-3 or TRBV12-4 to TRBJ2-5; D gene uncertain. The CDR3 extends over 13 amino acids. Trimming pared 6 bases from V and 1 base from J, leaving 9 bases between. CDR3 amino acids: CASRRFSQETQYF. The CDR3 bases are TGTGCCAGCAGACGGTTCTCCCAAGAGACCCAGTACTTC.

The V gene is TRBV7-3, the J gene TRBJ1-1, with D possibly matching TRBD1 (6 bases). V shed 5 bases and J shed 7 bases, with 17 bases lying between them. The CDR3 length is 14 residues. Germline V gene lookup returns CDR1 SGHTA and CDR2 FQGTGA. The CDR3 reads CASSPRAGEIEAFF. The CDR3 DNA follows: TGTGCCAGCAGCCCCCGGGCAGGGGAAATTGAAGCTTTCTTT.

CDR3 nucleotides: TGTGCCAGCAGCTTAACCGGGAGCTCCTATAATTCACCCCTCCACTTT. It is translated as CASSLTGSSYNSPLHF. The V call is TRBV7-2, the J call TRBJ1-6; D not certain. The CDR3 has 16 residues. Per the germline V gene, CDR1 is SGHTA and CDR2 is FQGNSA. Trimming took off 2 bases at V and 0 bases at J, with 8 bases between the two ends.

This clone was seen just once. Written as DNA, the CDR3 is TGTGCCAGCAGCCTCGGGACTAGCGGGAAGGATGAGCAGTTCTTC. Protein product: CASSLGTSGKDEQFF. This rearrangement joins TRBV5-4 to TRBJ2-1, with 13 positions matching TRBD2. This CDR3 contains 15 residues. Germline V gene lookup returns CDR1 SGHNT and CDR2 YYREEE (reference sequence). Losses at the gene ends were 4 bases for V and 8 bases for J; bases not matched to a gene: 6.

This chain links TRBV19 with TRBJ1-5; TRBD1 is a possible D gene (6 bases). There are 15 residues in the CDR3. Germline V CDR1 and CDR2: LNHDA, SQIVND (reference sequence). V lost 0 bases and J lost 6, with 12 bases in between. CDR3 amino acids: CASSIDRLGAQPQHF. CDR3 DNA sequence: TGTGCCAGTAGTATAGATCGGCTGGGGGCTCAGCCCCAGCATTTT.

The chain links TRBV5-4 to TRBJ1-5; D unclear. The V gene lost 4 bases and the J gene lost 10 bases, with 12 bases spanning the gap. CDR3 length equals 12 residues. Germline V lookup: CDR1 SGHNT, CDR2 YYREEE (reference sequence). Written as DNA, the CDR3 is TGTGCCAGCAGCACACCGGGAGGTCCCCAGCATTTT. This gives the protein CASSTPGGPQHF.

This clone appeared a few times. The chain carries TRBV19 and TRBJ2-1; 10 bases map to TRBD2. Germline assignment: CDR1 LNHDA and CDR2 SQIVND (reference sequence). V gave up 6 bases and J gave up 0 bases; unmatched junction bases: 14. This CDR3 spans 19 amino acids. The CDR3 reads CASSRRLAGAISSYNEQFF. DNA for the CDR3: TGTGCCAGTAGCCGGCGGCTAGCGGGGGCGATTTCCTCCTACAATGAGCAGTTCTTC.

The J gene is TRBJ1-2, the V gene TRBV7-9; 8 nucleotides line up with TRBD1. Germline V gene sequence: CDR1 SEHNR, CDR2 FQNEAQ (reference sequence). Trimming took 0 bases from V and 8 from J; bases not matched to a gene: 5. This CDR3 has 14 residues. In DNA form, the CDR3 reads TGTGCCAGCAGCTTAGCCCTGGACAGGGTAGGCTACACCTTC. It is translated as CASSLALDRVGYTF.